This T cell receptor (beta chain) appears in the sequencing data of a study of T-cell reconstitution after alpha-beta-depleted transplantation in children. Preparation of the TCRbeta library was carried out with unique molecular identifiers. TCRdb itself ran the PCR reads through MiXCR, one entry per CDR3 protein. The sample lists 210,000 or so distinct CDR3 sequences; under 9.5% were seen once. This clonotype appeared many times. Germline CDR1 LGHNA, CDR2 YSLEER. V dropped 3 bases and J dropped 1 base, with 15 bases sitting between them. The CDR3 runs to 16 residues. This TCR was sampled from a human donor who donated a stem cell graft to a child with acute lymphoblastic leukemia. The rearrangement joins TRBV4-3 to TRBJ1-2, with D perhaps matching TRBD1 (5 bases). The sequences come from PBMCs from the stem cell graft donor, collected from the stem cell graft. This chain's CDR3 is CASSQFRDGYNYGYTF. For the CDR3, the DNA is TGCGCCAGCAGCCAGTTCCGGGACGGATATAACTATGGCTACACCTTC.